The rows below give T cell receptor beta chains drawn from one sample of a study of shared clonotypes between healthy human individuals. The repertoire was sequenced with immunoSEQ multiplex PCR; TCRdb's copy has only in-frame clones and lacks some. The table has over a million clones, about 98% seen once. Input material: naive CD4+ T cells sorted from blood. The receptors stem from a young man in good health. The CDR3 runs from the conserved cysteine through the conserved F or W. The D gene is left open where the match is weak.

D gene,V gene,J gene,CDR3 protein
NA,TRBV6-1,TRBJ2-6,CASSAHKGANVLTF
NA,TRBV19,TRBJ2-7,CASSVSGTASSYEQYF
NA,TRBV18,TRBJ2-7,CASSRATGSYEQYF
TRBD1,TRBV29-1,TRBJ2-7,CSVKRGTGGRYEQYF
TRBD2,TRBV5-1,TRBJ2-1,CASSLGALGGSDNEQFF
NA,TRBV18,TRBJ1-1,CASSPLTLSDILNTEAFF
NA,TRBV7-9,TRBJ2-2,CASSLTQNTGELFF
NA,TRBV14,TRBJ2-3,CASSQARPPDTQYF
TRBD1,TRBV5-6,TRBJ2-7,CASQRTGTYEQYF
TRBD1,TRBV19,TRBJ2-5,CASSPGDRRQETQYF
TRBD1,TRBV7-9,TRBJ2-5,CASSPGQQETQYF
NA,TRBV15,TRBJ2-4,CATSETGWGKNIQYF
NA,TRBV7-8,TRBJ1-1,CASSFGGSLVYTEAFF
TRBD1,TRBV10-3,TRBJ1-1,CASVGQGAGSGTEAFF
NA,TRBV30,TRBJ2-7,CAWSMTGVYEQYF
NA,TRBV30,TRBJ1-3,CAWRTPGNTIYF
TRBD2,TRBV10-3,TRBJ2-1,CAITWREGYNEQFF
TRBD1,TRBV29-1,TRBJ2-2,CSAVGQGDTGELFF
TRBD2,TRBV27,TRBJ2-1,CASSSPLAGVNEQFF
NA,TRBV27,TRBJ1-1,CASSLYGQGYTEAFF
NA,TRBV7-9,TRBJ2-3,CASRPFGADTQYF
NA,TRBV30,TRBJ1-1,CACAEEAFF
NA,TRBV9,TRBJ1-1,CASSPTERTEAFF
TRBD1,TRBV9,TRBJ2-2,CASSGLQGQYFPGELFF